A selection of T cell receptor beta chains follows, all from one sample in a study of OX40 agonist ivuxolimab in advanced cancers. The table came from immunoSEQ multiplex PCR; TCRdb's copy has only in-frame clones and leaves some out. The data show approximately 76,000 clones, with roughly 86% seen just once and under 0.75% held by the top ten. The sequencing used CD4+ or CD8+ T cells sorted from blood, collected in a trial of the OX40 agonist ivuxolimab. The receptor set was obtained from an adult with an advanced solid tumor such as melanoma, head and neck, liver or kidney cancer. Each CDR3 is given without its conserved first and last residue. A D gene is named only where the DNA matches it firmly.

TRBJ1-6,TRBD1,TRBV19,ASSIKGQGNSPLH
TRBJ1-1,-,TRBV28,ASSPRLGGTEAF
TRBJ1-1,-,TRBV28,ASSPSHVTEAF
TRBJ1-1,-,TRBV19,ASSRDKNTEAF
TRBJ1-2,TRBD1,TRBV27,ASSHSTGEFGGYT
TRBJ1-4,TRBD1,TRBV7-6,ASSLGGQPNEKLF
TRBJ2-7,TRBD2,TRBV6-5,ASSSGLAGTNEQY
TRBJ1-1,TRBD1,TRBV9,ASSDDRGTGGTEAF
TRBJ2-5,-,TRBV6-6,ASRTGETQY
TRBJ1-2,TRBD1,TRBV20-1,SATAGGGYT
TRBJ2-3,TRBD2,TRBV28,ASSQAGEGLEAQY
TRBJ1-1,TRBD1,TRBV5-6,ASSWDRGTEAF
TRBJ2-3,TRBD2,TRBV27,ASSLGLAGVDTQY
TRBJ2-3,-,TRBV5-1,ASSSSRGDTQY
TRBJ1-4,TRBD1,TRBV5-1,ASSQPGQENEKLF
TRBJ1-5,-,TRBV2,ASSRTEAGQPQH
TRBJ2-3,-,TRBV6-5,ASSYIGGRDTQY
TRBJ2-1,TRBD2,TRBV6-6,ASGGQGYEQF
TRBJ1-1,TRBD1,TRBV19,ASSTRTGAMNTEAF
TRBJ1-2,TRBD1,TRBV2,ASRPRTGERIYT
TRBJ1-2,-,TRBV6-6,ASSPRESHYGYT
TRBJ1-2,-,TRBV19,ATSTRVYGYT
TRBJ2-3,TRBD1,TRBV11-2,ASSSRDRTDTQY
TRBJ1-6,-,TRBV10-3,AISEAVVYSPLH
TRBJ2-6,TRBD2,TRBV7-8,ASSLDASGRAGANVLT
TRBJ1-1,-,TRBV18,ASSPRVGENTEAF
TRBJ1-5,-,TRBV6-6,ASSPLRRPQH
TRBJ2-6,-,TRBV27,ASSFVGSYSGANVLT
TRBJ2-4,TRBD2,TRBV5-1,ASSWGTSQNIQY
TRBJ1-1,TRBD1,TRBV4-3,ASSQGDRANTEAF
TRBJ1-2,-,TRBV6-5,ASSSDRLSRYT
TRBJ1-1,-,TRBV2,ASSETSWNTEAF
TRBJ1-5,TRBD1,TRBV30,AFGQGHSNQPQH
TRBJ1-5,TRBD1,TRBV5-6,ASSSGQVNQPQH
TRBJ2-7,-,TRBV28,ASSFKGVYEQY
TRBJ1-5,-,TRBV6-1,ASSGHTSLGVPSNQPQH
TRBJ1-2,-,TRBV5-6,ASSLGQEPNYGYT
TRBJ1-6,TRBD1,TRBV30,AWTGTGYNSPLH
TRBJ2-7,-,TRBV6-5,ASTPAGAYEQY
TRBJ2-4,TRBD1,TRBV30,AWGGQGYAKNIQY
TRBJ1-3,-,TRBV2,ASRGSGNTIY
TRBJ2-7,-,TRBV4-3,ASSQGRNRPSYEQY
TRBJ2-7,-,TRBV25-1,ASSETSRYEQY
TRBJ1-2,-,TRBV5-1,ASSFGGAGPGYT
TRBJ1-1,TRBD1,TRBV28,ATRRGGLAEAF
TRBJ2-3,-,TRBV18,ASSPTGSTDTQY
TRBJ2-7,-,TRBV28,ASRYGQTYEQY
TRBJ2-1,TRBD2,TRBV29-1,SVGRGGASSYNEQF
TRBJ2-5,-,TRBV28,ASSLSSSRVGRQETQY
TRBJ1-5,TRBD1,TRBV18,ASSLTGQGYQPQH
TRBJ2-7,TRBD2,TRBV27,ASSLGTSGIYEQY
TRBJ2-5,TRBD2,TRBV7-2,ASSLAPGTSGGTYQETQY
TRBJ2-2,TRBD1,TRBV10-3,ATTGQGNTGELF
TRBJ1-2,-,TRBV6-5,ASSYLGRVTGYT
TRBJ2-5,-,TRBV6-6,ASSTVRETQY
TRBJ2-1,TRBD1,TRBV9,ASSPRGTGGSDEQF
TRBJ1-1,TRBD1,TRBV5-4,ASSMEGGLNTEAF
TRBJ2-3,TRBD1,TRBV18,ASSHRQGGTDTQY